Below, one T cell receptor beta chain is given with its context. This clone was recorded only once. Its antigen is still unknown. Base-call qualities are not available, and no considerably larger clone is one nucleotide away. Library generation was performed with the immunoSEQ multiplex PCR assay. The immuneACCESS repertoire file appears here via TCRdb, limited to in-frame rearrangements. These files lack a portion of the clones; in checked studies, under half of the deficit traces to unresolved V genes, and the cause of the others is not known. The sample yields hundreds of thousands of clones; roughly 88% were counted once. The ten largest clones add up to 0.0095% to 0.013% of the sample. The data stem from a study of shared T cell receptors in the human thymus (dated by TCRdb to about 2021). For context, the study as a whole: The study investigated the way shared, self-reactive T-cell receptor alpha chains are produced in the human thymus.

Via the germline V gene, CDR1 is MGHRA and CDR2 YSYEKL. Ends trimmed: V by 2 bases, J by 5 bases; bases unmatched to a gene: 8. From cysteine to phenylalanine, the CDR3 is 16 amino acids long. The entry retains the CDR3 DNA only, 48 bases that are in frame from base 1. This same sample was also taken into another study, of human thymus T cells. Looking at the second paper: The donors were immunologically healthy infants in Finland who had open corrective cardiac surgery for congenital heart defects. The thymus tissue came from surgical resects taken out during corrective cardiac surgery. V and J gene segment usage appeared biased in both thymic and peripheral blood repertoires. Highly overlapping thymic TCR repertoires among unrelated individuals were reported in the related research. The study characterized TCR alpha and beta repertoires from under 10 infant thymus samples and four related peripheral blood samples. Donor ages ranged from roughly 6 to 244 days, and the cohort comprised roughly 6 male and two female infants. After being mechanically released from the tissue, thymocytes were kept at -70 degrees C in pellets of about 9-32 million cells. A QIAsymphony instrument was used to extract genomic DNA from frozen cell pellets. The immunoSEQ multiplex PCR assay was used to amplify the TCRB and TCRAD loci from a standardized quantity of quality-controlled genomic DNA. Amplicons spanned the V(D)J region at a length sufficient to cover the CDR3 and identify V and J genes. The amplicons were sequenced on an Illumina platform via the commercial immunoSEQ service. Primer bias and sequencing errors were corrected as previously described, and TCRAD and TCRB were defined on the basis of the IMGT database. The repertoires were analysed using immunoSEQ Analyzer 3.0 and VDJTools for basic statistics, V/J segment usage, diversity estimates, rarefaction and pairwise overlap. Chao1, ChaoE, Efron-Thisted, Shannon and inverse Simpson indices were used to estimate diversity, which was also estimated on datasets down-sampled to the smallest sample. Repertoire overlap used strict matching of CDR3 nucleotide sequence, V gene and J gene, with Jaccard-based multidimensional scaling clustering. On average, thymus samples gave 750,000 to 950,000 unique TCRB clonotypes, whereas blood samples gave roughly 80,000.

Recombination connected TRBV4-1 to TRBJ2-2; TRBD2 matches 7 bases in the middle. Sequenced: thymocytes. This TCR was recovered from a boy under two years old with a congenital heart defect. Donor details come from another sample of the same person, matched by shared clones. The bases read TGCGCCAGCAGCCAAAAACGGGGGGTCGGAACCGGGGAGCTGTTTTTT. This gives the protein CASSQKRGVGTGELFF.